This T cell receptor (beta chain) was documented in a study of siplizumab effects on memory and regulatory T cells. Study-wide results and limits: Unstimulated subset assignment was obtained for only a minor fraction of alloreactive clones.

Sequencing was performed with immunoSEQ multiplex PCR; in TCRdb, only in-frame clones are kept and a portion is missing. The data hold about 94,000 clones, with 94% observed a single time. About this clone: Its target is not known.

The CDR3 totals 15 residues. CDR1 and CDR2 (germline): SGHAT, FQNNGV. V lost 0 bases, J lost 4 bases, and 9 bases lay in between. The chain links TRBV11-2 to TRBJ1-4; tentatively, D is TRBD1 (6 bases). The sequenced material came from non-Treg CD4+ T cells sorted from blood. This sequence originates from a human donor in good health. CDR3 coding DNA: TGTGCCAGCAGCTTAGAGGGGGCAGATAATGAAAAACTGTTTTTT. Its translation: CASSLEGADNEKLFF.